Each of the 6 T cell receptor beta chains below was sequenced from the same sample in a study of blood T cell repertoires in COVID-19. Sequencing used immunoSEQ multiplex PCR; TCRdb keeps in-frame clones, though not all of them. The sample shows some 170,000 clones, roughly 82% of them seen only once. The sequenced sample was peripheral blood. Every receptor here comes from a woman aged 70 to 79 with acute or convalescent COVID-19.

The chain joins TRBV6-2 or TRBV6-3 to TRBJ1-2; tentatively, D is TRBD1 (6 bases). V shed 2 bases and J shed 4 bases, with 11 bases lying between them. The CDR3 contains 14 residues. In germline, CDR1 is MNHEY, CDR2 SVGEGT. CDR3 in DNA: TGTGCCAGCAGTTACGCGGGGGCAGGCTATGGCTACACCTTC. Translated, it gives CASSYAGAGYGYTF.

As DNA, the CDR3 is TGTGCCAGCAGGCTAGCGGGAGGGCCCCCAGAGACCCAGTACTTC. Translating it yields CASRLAGGPPETQYF. This sequence joins TRBV6-5 and TRBJ2-5; 12 bases line up with TRBD2. CDR1 is MNHEY, CDR2 SVGAGI, per germline. This CDR3 contains 15 residues. V lost 6 bases and J lost 4; bases outside the gene matches: 6.

This clone showed up just once. This chain links TRBV7-2 with TRBJ2-5; possible D gene TRBD2, 6 bases. The V gene's germline CDR1 is SGHTA and CDR2 FQGNSA. V was clipped by 1 base and J by 2 bases, with 11 bases between them. The CDR3 has 15 amino acids. Written as DNA, the CDR3 is TGTGCCAGCAGCTTAGGGGGTCGGGGGCAAGAGACCCAGTACTTC. This translates into CASSLGGRGQETQYF.

The sample holds many counts of this clone. The chain employs TRBV6-1 and TRBJ1-6; 7 bases align to TRBD1. CDR1 is MNHNS, CDR2 SASEGT, per germline. CDR3 length equals 15 residues. With V trimmed by 3 bases and J by 8 bases, 7 bases remained unmatched. CDR3: CASSDDTGAYSPLHF. The CDR3 nucleotides read TGTGCCAGCAGTGACGATACAGGGGCTTATTCACCCCTCCACTTT.

The gene calls are TRBV11-2 and TRBJ2-1; D not resolved. Deletions cut 7 bases from V and 0 bases from J, with 16 bases between. Germline assignment: CDR1 SGHAT and CDR2 FQNNGV. The length of the CDR3 is 16 residues. CDR3 nucleotide sequence: TGTGCCAGCAAGCTTACACAGACGAGCTCCTACAATGAGCAGTTCTTC. It encodes CASKLTQTSSYNEQFF.

V is TRBV15 and J is TRBJ2-1, with no clear D. Per the germline V gene, CDR1 is LNHNV and CDR2 is YYDKDF (reference sequence). This CDR3 has 15 residues. Between the trimmed V and J ends, which lost 0 bases and 7 bases, there was a span of 13 bases. The CDR3 loop is CATSRDLGTVNEQFF. CDR3 DNA sequence: TGTGCCACCAGCAGAGATCTAGGAACGGTGAATGAGCAGTTCTTC.